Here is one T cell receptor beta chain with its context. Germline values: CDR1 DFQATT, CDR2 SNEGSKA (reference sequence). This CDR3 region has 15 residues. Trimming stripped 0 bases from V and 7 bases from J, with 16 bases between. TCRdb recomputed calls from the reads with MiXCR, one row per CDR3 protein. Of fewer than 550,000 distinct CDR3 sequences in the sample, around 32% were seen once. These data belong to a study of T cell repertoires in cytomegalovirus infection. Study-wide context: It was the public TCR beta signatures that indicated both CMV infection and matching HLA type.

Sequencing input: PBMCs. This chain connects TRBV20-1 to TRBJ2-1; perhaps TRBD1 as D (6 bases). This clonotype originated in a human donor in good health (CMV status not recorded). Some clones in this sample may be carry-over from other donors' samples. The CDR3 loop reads CSARDQMNQGNEQFF. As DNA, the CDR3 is TGCAGTGCTAGAGATCAGATGAATCAGGGGAATGAGCAGTTCTTC.